A single sample is the source of the 18 T cell receptor beta chains below, sequenced in a study of OX40 agonist ivuxolimab in advanced cancers. TCRdb's table, derived via immunoSEQ multiplex PCR, lists solely in-frame clones and lacks some. This table holds tens of thousands of clones, about 88% found once. The source was CD4+ or CD8+ T cells sorted from blood, collected in a trial of the OX40 agonist ivuxolimab. The receptors were gathered from an adult with an advanced solid tumor such as melanoma, head and neck, liver or kidney cancer.

By sample share, this clone is medium-sized. The chain recombines TRBV9 with TRBJ1-1; D unclear. Trimming took 2 bases from V and 3 from J, leaving 11 bases between them. Per germline, CDR1 SGDLS and CDR2 YYNGEE. The CDR3 spans 14 residues. In DNA, the CDR3 is TGTGCCAGCAGCGTGTACCTGGAGGACACTGAAGCTTTCTTT. It is translated as CASSVYLEDTEAFF.

V gene TRBV7-9 combines with J gene TRBJ2-1, with no clear D. This CDR3 is built from 12 residues. From germline, CDR1 is SEHNR and CDR2 FQNEAQ (reference sequence). V lost 3 bases and J 5 bases, leaving 5 bases between the germline ends. This chain's CDR3 is CASSFTNNEQFF. The CDR3 DNA sequence: TGTGCCAGCAGCTTTACTAACAATGAGCAGTTCTTC.

The V and J genes are TRBV29-1 and TRBJ2-1; no reliable D call. With 8 bases removed from V and 3 bases from J, the gap between germline ends came to 23 bases. Per germline, CDR1 SQVTM and CDR2 ANQGSEA. The CDR3 sequence is 16 residues long. The CDR3 DNA reads TGCAGCCCTGGGGATCCTGGGCAGTCTCACTACAATGAGCAGTTCTTC. Translation: CSPGDPGQSHYNEQFF.

The chain is built from TRBV5-1 and TRBJ2-5; possibly TRBD1 or TRBD2 for D (6 bases each). The CDR3 length is 15 residues. Trimming stripped 4 bases from V and 5 bases from J, with 18 bases between. Germline CDR1 and CDR2: SGHRS and YFSETQ. The CDR3 region is CASSNLGGGGETQYF. CDR3 bases: TGCGCCAGCAGCAACCTTGGGGGCGGAGGGGAGACCCAGTACTTC.

The CDR3 DNA follows: TGCGCCAGCAGCCAAGGGACCGGACTGTATAGCACAGATACGCAGTATTTT. It codes for CASSQGTGLYSTDTQYF. The rearrangement uses TRBV4-1 and TRBJ2-3; D perhaps matches TRBD2 (5 bases). The CDR3 runs 17 residues. The V end lost 1 base, the J end lost 0 bases, and 14 bases lay between the germline ends. The germline gives CDR1 MGHRA, CDR2 YSYEKL.

About this clone itself: This sample includes further DNA sequences coding for the same CDR3. The chain employs TRBV6-5 and TRBJ2-7; 12 nucleotides line up with TRBD2. Germline CDR1 MNHEY, CDR2 SVGAGI. The CDR3 sequence is 14 residues long. The V gene end was trimmed by 2 bases and the J gene end by 4 bases; junction bases not matched to a gene: 0. Written as DNA, the CDR3 is TGTGCCAGCAGTTACGGGACTAGCGGGTACGAGCAGTACTTC. This sequence encodes CASSYGTSGYEQYF.

The chain carries TRBV6-5 and TRBJ1-2; tentative D call: TRBD1 (6 bases). The germline gives CDR1 MNHEY, CDR2 SVGAGI. V lost 0 bases, J lost 4 bases, and 12 bases lay in between. This CDR3 contains 15 residues. In DNA form, the CDR3 reads TGTGCCAGCAGTTACTCAAGGGGGGATGGCTATGGCTACACCTTC. Protein sequence: CASSYSRGDGYGYTF.

V gene TRBV9 combines with J gene TRBJ1-4; maybe TRBD1 (6 bases). Deletions cut 4 bases from V and 7 bases from J, with 14 bases between. This CDR3 comprises 14 residues. Germline V gene sequence: CDR1 SGDLS, CDR2 YYNGEE. The CDR3 protein is CASSPARGGEKLFF. CDR3 nucleotides: TGTGCCAGCAGCCCCGCCAGGGGCGGTGAAAAACTGTTTTTT.

The chain carries TRBV11-1 and TRBJ2-5, with 7 bases lining up with TRBD1. V dropped 1 base and J dropped 5; count of bases not matched to a gene: 7. This CDR3 has 15 amino acids. Germline CDR1 SGHAT, CDR2 FQDESV (reference sequence). The CDR3 is CASSLGHRGGETQYF. The CDR3 DNA sequence: TGTGCCAGCAGCTTAGGGCACAGGGGCGGGGAGACCCAGTACTTC.

This chain links TRBV28 with TRBJ2-3, with 9 positions matching TRBD2. Germline V gene data show CDR1 as MDHEN and CDR2 as SYDVKM. This CDR3 region has 14 residues. J lost 2 bases, V lost 7 bases, and 4 bases had no gene match. The CDR3: CASNGGRATDTQYF. Written as DNA, the CDR3 is TGTGCCAGCAACGGCGGGAGGGCCACAGATACGCAGTATTTT.

The CDR3 DNA follows: TGTGCCAGCAGTCAGAATTTATCACCTAATGAAAAACTGTTTTTT. Amino acids: CASSQNLSPNEKLFF. The genes are TRBV14 and TRBJ1-4, with D uncertain. The V end lost 6 bases, the J end lost 3 bases, and 14 bases lay between the germline ends. CDR1 SGHDN and CDR2 FVKESK come from the germline V gene. CDR3 size: 15 residues.

The rearrangement joins TRBV5-4 to TRBJ2-1, with 8 bases identical to TRBD2. The CDR3 covers 15 residues. Germline V gene lookup returns CDR1 SGHNT and CDR2 YYREEE (reference sequence). V lost 6 bases, J lost 4 bases, and 9 bases stayed unmatched. The CDR3 DNA reads TGTGCCAGCACCACCAGCGGGGGAACTTACAATGAGCAGTTCTTC. The encoded protein is CASTTSGGTYNEQFF.

This clone has a single count. This sequence joins TRBV4-3 and TRBJ1-1; D call uncertain. CDR1 and CDR2 (germline): LGHNA, YSLEER. V lost 0 bases, J lost 4 bases, and 6 bases lay in between. This CDR3 comprises 13 residues. This chain's CDR3 is CASSQDPGTEAFF. In DNA, the CDR3 is TGCGCCAGCAGCCAAGATCCCGGCACTGAAGCTTTCTTT.

The J gene is TRBJ1-3, the V gene TRBV9; D is possibly TRBD1 (6 bases). Trimming removed 0 bases from V and 2 bases from J, with 9 bases in between. Germline values: CDR1 SGDLS, CDR2 YYNGEE. CDR3 length equals 15 residues. CDR3 coding DNA: TGTGCCAGCAGCGTAGGAGGGGGTACTGGAAACACCATATATTTT. This sequence encodes CASSVGGGTGNTIYF.

The count of this clone is one. The J gene is TRBJ2-7, the V gene TRBV28; weak D call: TRBD1 (6 bases). The germline gives CDR1 MDHEN, CDR2 SYDVKM. V was shortened by 5 bases and J by 5 bases, with 13 bases between the two germline ends. The CDR3 runs to 13 residues. CDR3 nucleotide sequence: TGTGCCAGCAGTGGGGGCTACGTCCACGAGCAGTACTTC. It specifies CASSGGYVHEQYF.

V is TRBV4-1 and J is TRBJ2-2, with 10 bases lining up with TRBD2. The germline CDR1 and CDR2 sequences are MGHRA and YSYEKL. V lost 5 bases and J lost 6; bases outside the gene matches: 9. This CDR3 region has 16 residues. DNA for the CDR3: TGCGCCAGCAGCTCGAGACTAGCGGGTAACCCCGGGGAGCTGTTTTTT. Translation gives CASSSRLAGNPGELFF.

A few counts support this clone. The chain has TRBV7-9 and TRBJ2-3; D uncertain. Trimming removed 4 bases at V and 4 bases at J, with 12 bases between. Germline assignment: CDR1 SEHNR and CDR2 FQNEAQ (reference sequence). CDR3 size: 14 residues. The DNA of the CDR3 is TGTGCCAGCAGCTCCTACGATGCGGCAGATACGCAGTATTTT. It translates to CASSSYDAADTQYF.

The chain couples TRBV5-4 to TRBJ2-5, with D hard to call. Germline V gene data show CDR1 as SGHNT and CDR2 as YYREEE (reference sequence). V gave up 0 bases and J gave up 5 bases, with 11 bases separating them. The CDR3 covers 14 residues. The CDR3 DNA reads as TGTGCCAGCAGCTTGGGACAAGATAAGGAGACCCAGTACTTC. As protein: CASSLGQDKETQYF.